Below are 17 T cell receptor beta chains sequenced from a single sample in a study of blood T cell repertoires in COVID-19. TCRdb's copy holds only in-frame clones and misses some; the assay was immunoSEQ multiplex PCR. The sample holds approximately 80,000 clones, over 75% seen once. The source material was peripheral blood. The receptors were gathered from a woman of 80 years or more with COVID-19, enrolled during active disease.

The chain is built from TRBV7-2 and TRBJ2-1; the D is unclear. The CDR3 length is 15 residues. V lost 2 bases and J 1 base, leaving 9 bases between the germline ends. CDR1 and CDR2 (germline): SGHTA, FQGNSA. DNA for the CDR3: TGTGCCAGCAGCTTATATCAACGGTCCTACAATGAGCAGTTCTTC. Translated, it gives CASSLYQRSYNEQFF.

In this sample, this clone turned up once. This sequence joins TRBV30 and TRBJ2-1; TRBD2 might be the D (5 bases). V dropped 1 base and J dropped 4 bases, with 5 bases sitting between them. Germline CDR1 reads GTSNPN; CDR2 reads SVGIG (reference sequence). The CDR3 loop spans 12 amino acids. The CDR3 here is CAWSGTYNEQFF. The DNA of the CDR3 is TGTGCCTGGAGTGGGACTTACAATGAGCAGTTCTTC. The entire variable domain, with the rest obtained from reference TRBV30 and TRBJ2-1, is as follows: SQTIHQWPATLVQPVGSPLSLECTVEGTSNPNLYWYRQAAGRGLQLLFYSVGIGQISSEVPQNLSASRPQDRQFILSSKKLLLSDSGFYLCAWSGTYNEQFFGPGTRLTVL.

For the CDR3, the DNA is TGTGCCAGCAGCTTAGGAGTTCGGGGGAGGCATCAGCCCCAGCATTTT. It yields the protein CASSLGVRGRHQPQHF. The chain couples TRBV11-2 to TRBJ1-5; tentative D call: TRBD1 (5 bases). The germline V gene encodes CDR1 SGHAT and CDR2 FQNNGV. The CDR3 has 16 residues. Trimming pared 1 base from V and 5 bases from J, leaving 15 bases between.

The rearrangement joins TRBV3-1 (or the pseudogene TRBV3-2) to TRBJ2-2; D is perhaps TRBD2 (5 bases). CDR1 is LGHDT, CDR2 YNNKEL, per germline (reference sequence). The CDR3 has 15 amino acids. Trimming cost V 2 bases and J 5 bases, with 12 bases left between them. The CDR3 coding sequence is TGTGCCAGCAGCCAACTAGCCATAGGGACCGGGGAGCTGTTTTTT. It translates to CASSQLAIGTGELFF.

The CDR3 DNA reads TGCAGCGTCCGGGAGGGCTACGAGCAGTACTTC. Its protein product is CSVREGYEQYF. V gene TRBV29-1 combines with J gene TRBJ2-7; 8 positions agree with TRBD2. The germline V gene encodes CDR1 SQVTM and CDR2 ANQGSEA. With V trimmed by 6 bases and J by 3 bases, 1 base remained unmatched. This CDR3 has 11 amino acids.

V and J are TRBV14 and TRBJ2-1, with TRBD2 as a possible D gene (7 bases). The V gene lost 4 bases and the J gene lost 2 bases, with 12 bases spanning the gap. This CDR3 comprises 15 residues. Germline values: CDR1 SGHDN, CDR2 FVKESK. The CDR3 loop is CASSRGGAAYNEQFF. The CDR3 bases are TGTGCCAGCAGCCGAGGGGGGGCTGCCTACAATGAGCAGTTCTTC.

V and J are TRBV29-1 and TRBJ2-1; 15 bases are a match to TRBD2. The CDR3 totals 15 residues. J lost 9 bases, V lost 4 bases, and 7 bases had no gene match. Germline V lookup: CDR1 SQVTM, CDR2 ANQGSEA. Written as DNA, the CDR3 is TGCAGCGTTGCCGGGACTAGCGGGGGGAAGGTTGAGCAGTTCTTC. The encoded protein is CSVAGTSGGKVEQFF.

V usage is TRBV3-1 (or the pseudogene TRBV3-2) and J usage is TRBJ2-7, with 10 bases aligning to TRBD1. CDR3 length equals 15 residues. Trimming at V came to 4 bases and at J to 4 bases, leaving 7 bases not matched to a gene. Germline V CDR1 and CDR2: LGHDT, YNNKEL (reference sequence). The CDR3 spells CASSLRQGAGYEQYF. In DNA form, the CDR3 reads TGTGCCAGCAGCCTCCGACAGGGGGCGGGATACGAGCAGTACTTC.

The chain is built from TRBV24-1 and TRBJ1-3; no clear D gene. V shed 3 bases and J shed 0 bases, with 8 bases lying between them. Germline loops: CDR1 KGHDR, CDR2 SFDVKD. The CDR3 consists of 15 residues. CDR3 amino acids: CATSDAQASGNTIYF. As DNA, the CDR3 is TGTGCCACCAGTGATGCGCAGGCCTCTGGAAACACCATATATTTT.

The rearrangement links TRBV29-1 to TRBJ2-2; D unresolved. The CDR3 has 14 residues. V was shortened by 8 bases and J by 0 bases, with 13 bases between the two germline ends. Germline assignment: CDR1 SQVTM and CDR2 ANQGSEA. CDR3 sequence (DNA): TGCAGCACCGGTGGGCAGACGAACACCGGGGAGCTGTTTTTT. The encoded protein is CSTGGQTNTGELFF.

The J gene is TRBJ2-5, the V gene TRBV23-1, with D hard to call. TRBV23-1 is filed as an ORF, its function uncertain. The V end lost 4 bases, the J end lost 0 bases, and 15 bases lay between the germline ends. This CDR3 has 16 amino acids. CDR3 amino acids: CASSLNLRAYQETQYF. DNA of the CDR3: TGCGCCAGCAGTCTAAATCTTCGCGCTTACCAAGAGACCCAGTACTTC.

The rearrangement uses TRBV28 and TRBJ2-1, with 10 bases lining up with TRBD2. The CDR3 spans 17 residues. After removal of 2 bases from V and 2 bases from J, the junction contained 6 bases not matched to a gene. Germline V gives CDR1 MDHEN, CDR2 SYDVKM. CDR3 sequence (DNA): TGTGCCAGCAGTTTAGGGGGACTAGCGCTACCCTACAATGAGCAGTTCTTC. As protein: CASSLGGLALPYNEQFF.

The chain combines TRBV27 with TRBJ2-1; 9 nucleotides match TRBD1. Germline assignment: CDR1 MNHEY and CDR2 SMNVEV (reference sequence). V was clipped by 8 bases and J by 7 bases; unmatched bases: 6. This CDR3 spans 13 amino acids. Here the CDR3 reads CASQTGGGNEQFF. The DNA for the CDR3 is TGTGCCAGCCAGACAGGGGGTGGAAATGAGCAGTTCTTC.

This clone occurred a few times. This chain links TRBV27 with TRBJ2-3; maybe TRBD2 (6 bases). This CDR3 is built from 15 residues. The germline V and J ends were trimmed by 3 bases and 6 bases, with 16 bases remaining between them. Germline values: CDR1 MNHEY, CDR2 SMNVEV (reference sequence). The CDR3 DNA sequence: TGTGCCAGCAGTTTCCGGGGGATTGGGGTGGATACGCAGTATTTT. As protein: CASSFRGIGVDTQYF.

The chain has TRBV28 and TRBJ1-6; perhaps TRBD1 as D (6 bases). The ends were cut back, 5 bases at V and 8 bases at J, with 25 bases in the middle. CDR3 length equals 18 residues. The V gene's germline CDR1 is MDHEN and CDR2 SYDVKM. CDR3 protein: CASSRWQGGGAWDSPLHF. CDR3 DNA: TGTGCCAGCAGTAGGTGGCAGGGAGGGGGGGCCTGGGATTCACCCCTCCACTTT.

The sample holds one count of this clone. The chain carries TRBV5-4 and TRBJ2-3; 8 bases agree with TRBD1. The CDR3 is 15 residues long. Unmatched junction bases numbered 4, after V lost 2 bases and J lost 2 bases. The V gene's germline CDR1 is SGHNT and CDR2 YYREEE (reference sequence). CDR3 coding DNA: TGTGCCAGCAGCTTCTCAGGGGGCAACACAGATACGCAGTATTTT. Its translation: CASSFSGGNTDTQYF. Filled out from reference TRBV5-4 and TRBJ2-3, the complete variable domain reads ETGVTQSPTHLIKTRGQQVTLRCSSQSGHNTVSWYQQALGQGPQFIFQYYREEENGRGNFPPRFSGLQFPNYSSELNVNALELDDSALYLCASSFSGGNTDTQYFGPGTRLTVL.

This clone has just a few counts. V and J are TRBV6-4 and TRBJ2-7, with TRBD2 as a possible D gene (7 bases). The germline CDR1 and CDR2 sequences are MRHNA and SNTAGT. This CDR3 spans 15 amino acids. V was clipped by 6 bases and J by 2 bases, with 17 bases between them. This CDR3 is CASRGGKQGTYEQYF. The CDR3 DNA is TGTGCCAGCAGGGGGGGGAAACAGGGAACCTACGAGCAGTACTTC.